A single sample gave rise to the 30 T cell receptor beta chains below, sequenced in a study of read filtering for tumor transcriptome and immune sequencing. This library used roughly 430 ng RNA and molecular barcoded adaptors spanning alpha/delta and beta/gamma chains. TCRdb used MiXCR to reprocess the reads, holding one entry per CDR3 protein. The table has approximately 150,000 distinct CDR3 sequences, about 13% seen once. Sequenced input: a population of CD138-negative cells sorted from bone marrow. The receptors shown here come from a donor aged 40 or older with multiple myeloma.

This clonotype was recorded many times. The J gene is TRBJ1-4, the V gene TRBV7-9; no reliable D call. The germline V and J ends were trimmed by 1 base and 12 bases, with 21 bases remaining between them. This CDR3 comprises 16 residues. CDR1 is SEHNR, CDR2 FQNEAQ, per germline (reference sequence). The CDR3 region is CASSLGSKGRGEELFF. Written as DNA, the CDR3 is TGTGCCAGCAGCTTAGGGTCGAAGGGCCGCGGGGAGGAACTGTTTTTT.

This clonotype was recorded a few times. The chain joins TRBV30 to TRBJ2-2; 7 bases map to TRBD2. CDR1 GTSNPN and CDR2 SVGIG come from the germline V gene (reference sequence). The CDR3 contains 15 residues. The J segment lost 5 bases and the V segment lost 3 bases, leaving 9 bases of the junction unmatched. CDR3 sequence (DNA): TGTGCCTGGAGAAGAGGCGGGGGTGGGACCGGGGAGCTGTTTTTT. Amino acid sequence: CAWRRGGGGTGELFF.

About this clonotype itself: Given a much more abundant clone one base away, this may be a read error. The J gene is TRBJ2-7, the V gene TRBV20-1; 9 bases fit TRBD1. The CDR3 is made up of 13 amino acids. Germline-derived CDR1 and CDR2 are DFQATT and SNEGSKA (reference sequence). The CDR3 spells CSARRTGADERYF. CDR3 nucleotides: TGCAGTGCCCGCCGGACAGGGGCCGACGAGCGGTACTTC.

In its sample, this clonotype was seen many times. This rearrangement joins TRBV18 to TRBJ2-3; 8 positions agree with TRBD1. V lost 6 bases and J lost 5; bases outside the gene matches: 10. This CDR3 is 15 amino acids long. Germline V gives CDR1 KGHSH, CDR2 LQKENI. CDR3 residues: CASSYDRGGGDTQYF. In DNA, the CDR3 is TGTGCCAGCTCGTACGACAGGGGTGGTGGAGATACGCAGTATTTT.

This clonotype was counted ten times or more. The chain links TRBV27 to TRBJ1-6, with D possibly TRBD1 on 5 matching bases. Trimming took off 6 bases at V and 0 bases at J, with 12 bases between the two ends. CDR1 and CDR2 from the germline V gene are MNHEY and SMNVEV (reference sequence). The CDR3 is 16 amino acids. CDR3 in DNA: TGTGCCAGCAGCCCGACAGTTAGCTCCTATAATTCACCCCTCCACTTT. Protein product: CASSPTVSSYNSPLHF.

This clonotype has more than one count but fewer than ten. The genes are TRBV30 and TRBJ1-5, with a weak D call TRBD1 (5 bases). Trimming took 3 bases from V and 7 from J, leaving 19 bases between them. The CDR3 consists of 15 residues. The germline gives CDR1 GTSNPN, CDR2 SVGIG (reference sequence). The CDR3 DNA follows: TGTGCCTGGAGCGCCGGGGACCCCGGATACCAGCCCCAGCATTTT. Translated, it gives CAWSAGDPGYQPQHF.

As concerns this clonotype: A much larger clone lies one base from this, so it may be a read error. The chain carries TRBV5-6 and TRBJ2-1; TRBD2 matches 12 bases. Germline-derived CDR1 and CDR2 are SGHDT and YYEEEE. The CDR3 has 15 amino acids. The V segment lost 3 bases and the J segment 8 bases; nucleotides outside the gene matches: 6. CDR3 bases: TGTGCCAGCAGCTGGGGACTAGCGGGCCTCGATGAGCAGTTCTTC. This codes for CASSWGLAGLDEQFF. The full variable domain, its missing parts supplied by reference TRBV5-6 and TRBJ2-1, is DAGVTQSPTHLIKTRGQQVTLRCSPKSGHDTVSWYQQALGQGPQFIFQYYEEEERQRGNFPDRFSGHQFPNYSSELNVNALLLGDSALYLCASSWGLAGLDEQFFGPGTRLTVL.

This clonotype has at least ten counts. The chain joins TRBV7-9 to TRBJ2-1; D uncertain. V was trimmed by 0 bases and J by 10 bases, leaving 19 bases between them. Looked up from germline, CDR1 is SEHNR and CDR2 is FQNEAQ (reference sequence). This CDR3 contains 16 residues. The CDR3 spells CASSLALTPVASEQFF. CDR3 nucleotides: TGTGCCAGCAGCTTAGCGTTGACTCCGGTCGCTTCGGAGCAGTTCTTC.

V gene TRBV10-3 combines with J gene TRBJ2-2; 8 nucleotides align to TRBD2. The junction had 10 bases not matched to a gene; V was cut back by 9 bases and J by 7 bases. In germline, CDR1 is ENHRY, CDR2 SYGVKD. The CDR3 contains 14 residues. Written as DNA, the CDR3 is TGTGCCATAAAACTAGCGGATGTCGGCGGGGAGCTGTTTTTT. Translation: CAIKLADVGGELFF.

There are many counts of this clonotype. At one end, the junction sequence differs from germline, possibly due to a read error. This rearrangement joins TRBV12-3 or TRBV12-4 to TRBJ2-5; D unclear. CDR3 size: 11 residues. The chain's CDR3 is CASSLQGTQYF. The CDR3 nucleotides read TGTGCCAGCAGTCTGCAAGGGACCCAGTACTTC.

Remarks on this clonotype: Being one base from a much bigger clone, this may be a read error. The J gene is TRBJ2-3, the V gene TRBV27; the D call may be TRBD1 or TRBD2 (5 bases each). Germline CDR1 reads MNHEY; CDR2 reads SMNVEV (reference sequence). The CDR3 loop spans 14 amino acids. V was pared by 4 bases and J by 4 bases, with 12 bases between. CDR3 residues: CASSSGPKSDTQYF. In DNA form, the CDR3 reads TGTGCCAGCAGTTCGGGACCGAAATCAGATACGCAGTATTTT.

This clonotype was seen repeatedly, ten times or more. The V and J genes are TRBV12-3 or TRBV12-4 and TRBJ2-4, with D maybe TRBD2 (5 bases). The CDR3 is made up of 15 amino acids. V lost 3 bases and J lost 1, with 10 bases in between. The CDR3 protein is CASSFSGSAKNIQYF. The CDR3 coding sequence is TGTGCCAGCAGTTTTTCGGGGTCGGCCAAAAACATTCAGTACTTC.

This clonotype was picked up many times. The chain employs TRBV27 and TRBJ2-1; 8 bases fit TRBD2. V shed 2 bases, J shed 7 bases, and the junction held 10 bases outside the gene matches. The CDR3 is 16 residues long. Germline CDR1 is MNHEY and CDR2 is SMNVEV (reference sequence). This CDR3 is CASSLVSGRALNEQFF. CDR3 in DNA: TGTGCCAGCAGTTTAGTTTCCGGGAGGGCCTTGAATGAGCAGTTCTTC.

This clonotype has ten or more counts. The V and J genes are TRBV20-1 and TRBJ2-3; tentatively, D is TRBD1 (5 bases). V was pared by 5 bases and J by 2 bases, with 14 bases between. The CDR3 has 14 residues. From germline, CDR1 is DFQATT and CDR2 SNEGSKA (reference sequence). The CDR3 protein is CSAGPGANTDTQYF. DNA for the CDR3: TGCAGTGCTGGGCCTGGGGCCAACACAGATACGCAGTATTTT.

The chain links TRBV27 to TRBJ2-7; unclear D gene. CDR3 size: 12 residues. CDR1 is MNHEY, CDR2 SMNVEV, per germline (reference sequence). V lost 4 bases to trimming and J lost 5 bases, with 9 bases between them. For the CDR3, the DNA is TGTGCCAGCAGTTCCCCCTGGAACGAGCAGTACTTC. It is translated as CASSSPWNEQYF.

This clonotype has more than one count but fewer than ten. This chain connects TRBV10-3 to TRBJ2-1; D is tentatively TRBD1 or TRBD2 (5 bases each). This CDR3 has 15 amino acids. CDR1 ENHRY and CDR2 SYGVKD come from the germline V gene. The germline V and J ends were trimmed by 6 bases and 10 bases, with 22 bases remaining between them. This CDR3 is CAIRGDLSGTYEQFF. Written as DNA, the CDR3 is TGTGCCATCAGAGGGGACCTCTCAGGCACATACGAGCAGTTCTTC.

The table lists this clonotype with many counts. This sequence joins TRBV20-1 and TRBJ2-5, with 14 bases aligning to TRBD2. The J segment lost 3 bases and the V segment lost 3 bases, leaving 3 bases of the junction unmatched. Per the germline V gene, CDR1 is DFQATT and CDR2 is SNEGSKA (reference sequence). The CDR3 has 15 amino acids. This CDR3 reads CSARGLAGEKETQYF. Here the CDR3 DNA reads TGCAGTGCTAGGGGACTAGCGGGAGAGAAAGAGACCCAGTACTTC.

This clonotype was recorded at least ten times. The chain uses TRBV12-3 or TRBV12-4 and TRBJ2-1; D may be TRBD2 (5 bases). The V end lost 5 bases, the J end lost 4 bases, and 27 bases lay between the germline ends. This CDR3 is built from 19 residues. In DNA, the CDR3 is TGTGCCAGCAGTCCTTCAGTCGGAGGCGGAGGCGGACCTTACAATGAGCAGTTCTTC. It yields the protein CASSPSVGGGGGPYNEQFF.

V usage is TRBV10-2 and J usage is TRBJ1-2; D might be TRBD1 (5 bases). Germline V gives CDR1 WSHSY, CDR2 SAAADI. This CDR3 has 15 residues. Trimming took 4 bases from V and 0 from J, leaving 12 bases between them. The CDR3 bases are TGCGCCAGCAGTGTGAAACAGGCAACTAACTATGGCTACACCTTC. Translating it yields CASSVKQATNYGYTF.

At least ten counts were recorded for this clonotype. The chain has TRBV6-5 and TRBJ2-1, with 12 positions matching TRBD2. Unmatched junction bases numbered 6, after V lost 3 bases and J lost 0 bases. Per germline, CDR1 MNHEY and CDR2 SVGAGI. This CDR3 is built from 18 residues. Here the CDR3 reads CASSYYPTSGSSYNEQFF. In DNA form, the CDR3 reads TGTGCCAGCAGTTATTACCCGACTAGCGGGAGCTCCTACAATGAGCAGTTCTTC.

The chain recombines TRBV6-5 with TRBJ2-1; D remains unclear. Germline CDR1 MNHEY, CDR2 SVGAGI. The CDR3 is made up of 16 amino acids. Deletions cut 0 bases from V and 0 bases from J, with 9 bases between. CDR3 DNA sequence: TGTGCCAGCAGTTACTCGATACCTAGCTCCTACAATGAGCAGTTCTTC. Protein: CASSYSIPSSYNEQFF.

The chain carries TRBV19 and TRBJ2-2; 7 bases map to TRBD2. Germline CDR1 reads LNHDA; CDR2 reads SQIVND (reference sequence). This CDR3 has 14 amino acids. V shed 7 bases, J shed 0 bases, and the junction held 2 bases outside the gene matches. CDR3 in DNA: TGTGCCAGTACTAGCGGACCGAACACCGGGGAGCTGTTTTTT. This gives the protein CASTSGPNTGELFF.

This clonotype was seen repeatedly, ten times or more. As DNA, the CDR3 is TGTGCCAGCAGTCCAAGACAGGGTGCAGGTATAGAGACCCAGTACTTC. Amino acids: CASSPRQGAGIETQYF. J is TRBJ2-5 and V is TRBV27; 7 bases align to TRBD1. After removal of 5 bases from V and 4 bases from J, the junction contained 13 bases not matched to a gene. The germline CDR1 and CDR2 sequences are MNHEY and SMNVEV (reference sequence). The CDR3 totals 16 residues.

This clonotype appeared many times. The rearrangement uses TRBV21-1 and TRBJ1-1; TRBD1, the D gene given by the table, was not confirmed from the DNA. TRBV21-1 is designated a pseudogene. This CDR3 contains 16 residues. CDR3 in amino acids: CASSPRGQGARTEAFF. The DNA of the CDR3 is TGTGCCAGCAGCCCTAGGGGACAGGGGGCGCGGACTGAAGCTTTCTTT.

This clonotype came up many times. The CDR3 DNA follows: TGTGCCAGCAGTTCTAAAGAGACCCAGTACTTC. Protein product: CASSSKETQYF. The chain employs TRBV6-2 or TRBV6-3 and TRBJ2-5; D gene unclear. Germline V gives CDR1 MNHEY, CDR2 SVGEGT. Trimming took 4 bases from V and 3 from J, leaving 3 bases between them. The CDR3 totals 11 residues.

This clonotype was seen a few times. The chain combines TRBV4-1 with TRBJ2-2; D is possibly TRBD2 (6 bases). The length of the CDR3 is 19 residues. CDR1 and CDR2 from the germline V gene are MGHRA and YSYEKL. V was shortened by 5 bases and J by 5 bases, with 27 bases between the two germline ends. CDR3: CASSGRMRDGPKRTGELFF. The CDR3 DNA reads TGCGCCAGCAGCGGGAGAATGCGGGACGGGCCGAAGAGAACCGGGGAGCTGTTTTTT.

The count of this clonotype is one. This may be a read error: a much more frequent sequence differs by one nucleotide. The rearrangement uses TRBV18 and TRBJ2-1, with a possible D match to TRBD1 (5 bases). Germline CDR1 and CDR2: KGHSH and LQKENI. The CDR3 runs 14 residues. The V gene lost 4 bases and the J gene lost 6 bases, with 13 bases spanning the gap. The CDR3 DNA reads TGTGCCAGCTCACTACCCCAGGGTAGCAATGAGCAGTTCTTC. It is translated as CASSLPQGSNEQFF.

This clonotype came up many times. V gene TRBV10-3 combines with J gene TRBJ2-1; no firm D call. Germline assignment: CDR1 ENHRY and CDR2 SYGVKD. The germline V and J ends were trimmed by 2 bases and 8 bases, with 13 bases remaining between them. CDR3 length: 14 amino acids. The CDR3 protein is CAISEPPGLDEQFF. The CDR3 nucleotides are TGTGCCATCAGTGAGCCCCCCGGTCTCGATGAGCAGTTCTTC.

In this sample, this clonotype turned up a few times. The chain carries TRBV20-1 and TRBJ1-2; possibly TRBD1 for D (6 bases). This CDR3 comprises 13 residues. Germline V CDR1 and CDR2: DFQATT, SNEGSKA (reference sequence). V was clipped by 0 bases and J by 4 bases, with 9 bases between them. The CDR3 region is CSARDEGVYGYTF. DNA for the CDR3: TGCAGTGCTAGAGATGAGGGGGTCTATGGCTACACCTTC.

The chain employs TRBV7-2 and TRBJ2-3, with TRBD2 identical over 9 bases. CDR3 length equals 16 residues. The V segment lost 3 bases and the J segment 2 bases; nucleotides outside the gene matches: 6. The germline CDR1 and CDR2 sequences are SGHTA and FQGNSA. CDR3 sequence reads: CASSFRLAGTTDTQYF. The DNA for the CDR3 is TGTGCCAGCAGCTTTAGGCTAGCGGGAACCACAGATACGCAGTATTTT.